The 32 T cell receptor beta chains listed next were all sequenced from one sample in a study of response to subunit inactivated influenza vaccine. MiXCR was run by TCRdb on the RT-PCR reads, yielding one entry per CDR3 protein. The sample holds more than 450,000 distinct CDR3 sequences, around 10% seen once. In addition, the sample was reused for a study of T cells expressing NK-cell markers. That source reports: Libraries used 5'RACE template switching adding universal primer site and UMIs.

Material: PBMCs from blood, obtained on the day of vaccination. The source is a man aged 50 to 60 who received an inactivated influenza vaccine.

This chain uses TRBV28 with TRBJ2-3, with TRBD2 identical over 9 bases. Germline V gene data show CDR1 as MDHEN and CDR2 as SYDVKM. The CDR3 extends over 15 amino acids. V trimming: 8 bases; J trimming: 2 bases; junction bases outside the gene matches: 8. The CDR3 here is CASERLAVTTDTQYF. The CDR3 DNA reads TGTGCCAGCGAAAGACTAGCGGTTACCACAGATACGCAGTATTTT.

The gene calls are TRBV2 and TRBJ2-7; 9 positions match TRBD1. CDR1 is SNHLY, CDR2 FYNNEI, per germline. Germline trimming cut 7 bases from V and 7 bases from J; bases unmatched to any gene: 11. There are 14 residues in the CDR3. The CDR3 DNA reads TGTGCCAGCAAACGACAGGGGGGACCCAGGGAGCAGTACTTC. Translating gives CASKRQGGPREQYF. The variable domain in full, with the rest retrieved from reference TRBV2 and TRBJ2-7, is EPEVTQTPSHQVTQMGQEVILRCVPISNHLYFYWYRQILGQKVEFLVSFYNNEISEKSEIFDDQFSVERPDGSNFTLKIRSTKLEDSAMYFCASKRQGGPREQYFGPGTRLTVT.

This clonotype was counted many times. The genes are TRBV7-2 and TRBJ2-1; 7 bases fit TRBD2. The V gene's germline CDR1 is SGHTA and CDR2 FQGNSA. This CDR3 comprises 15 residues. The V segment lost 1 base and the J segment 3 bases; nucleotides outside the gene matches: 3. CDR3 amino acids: CASSLGGSIYNEQFF. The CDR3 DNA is TGTGCCAGCAGCTTAGGCGGGAGTATCTACAATGAGCAGTTCTTC.

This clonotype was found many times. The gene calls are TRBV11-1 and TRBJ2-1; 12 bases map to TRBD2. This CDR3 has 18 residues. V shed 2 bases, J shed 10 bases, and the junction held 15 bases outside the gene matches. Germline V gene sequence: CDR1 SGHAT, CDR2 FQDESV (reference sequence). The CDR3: CASSLPFRLAGEQGEQFF. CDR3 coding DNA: TGTGCCAGCAGCTTACCCTTCAGACTAGCGGGGGAACAGGGGGAGCAGTTCTTC.

CDR3 in amino acids: CASSLQVRETQYF. The CDR3 nucleotides read TGCGCCAGCAGCTTGCAGGTACGAGAGACCCAGTACTTC. The chain links TRBV5-1 to TRBJ2-5; D is unresolved. The CDR3 extends over 13 amino acids. In germline, CDR1 is SGHRS, CDR2 YFSETQ. The ends were cut back, 1 base at V and 4 bases at J, with 8 bases in the middle. The whole variable domain, filled in from reference TRBV5-1 and TRBJ2-5, reads KAGVTQTPRYLIKTRGQQVTLSCSPISGHRSVSWYQQTPGQGLQFLFEYFSETQRNKGNFPGRFSGRQFSNSRSEMNVSTLELGDSALYLCASSLQVRETQYFGPGTRLLVL.

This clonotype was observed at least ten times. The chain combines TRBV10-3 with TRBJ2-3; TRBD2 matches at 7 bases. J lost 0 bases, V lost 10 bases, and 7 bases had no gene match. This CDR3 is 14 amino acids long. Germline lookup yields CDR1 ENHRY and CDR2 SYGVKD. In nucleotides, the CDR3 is TGTGCCACCAAAGCGGGGAAAAGCACAGATACGCAGTATTTT. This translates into CATKAGKSTDTQYF.

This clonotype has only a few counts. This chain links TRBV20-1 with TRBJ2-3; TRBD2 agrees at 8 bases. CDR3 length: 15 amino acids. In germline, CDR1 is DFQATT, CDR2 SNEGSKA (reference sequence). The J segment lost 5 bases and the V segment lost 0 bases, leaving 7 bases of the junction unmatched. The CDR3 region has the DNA TGCAGTGCTAGAGATGGCGGGGGGTGGGGAGATACGCAGTATTTT. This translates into CSARDGGGWGDTQYF.

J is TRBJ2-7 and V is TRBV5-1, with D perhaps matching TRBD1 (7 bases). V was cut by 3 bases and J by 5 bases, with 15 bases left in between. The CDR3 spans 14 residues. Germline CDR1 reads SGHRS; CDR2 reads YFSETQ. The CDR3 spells CASSSQGGAHEQYF. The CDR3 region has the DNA TGCGCCAGCAGCTCTCAGGGGGGTGCCCACGAGCAGTACTTC.

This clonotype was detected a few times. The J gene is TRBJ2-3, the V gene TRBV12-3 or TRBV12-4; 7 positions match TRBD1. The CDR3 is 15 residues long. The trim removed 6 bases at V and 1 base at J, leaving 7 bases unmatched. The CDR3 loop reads CASRRQGVGTDTQYF. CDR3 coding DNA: TGTGCCAGCAGGCGGCAGGGGGTTGGCACAGATACGCAGTATTTT.

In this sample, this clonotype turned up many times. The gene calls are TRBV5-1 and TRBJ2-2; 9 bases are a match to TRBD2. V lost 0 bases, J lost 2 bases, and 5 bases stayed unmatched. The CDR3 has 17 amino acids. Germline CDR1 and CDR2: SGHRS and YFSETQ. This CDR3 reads CASSLGLAGYNTGELFF. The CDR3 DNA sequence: TGCGCCAGCAGCTTGGGGCTAGCGGGGTATAACACCGGGGAGCTGTTTTTT.

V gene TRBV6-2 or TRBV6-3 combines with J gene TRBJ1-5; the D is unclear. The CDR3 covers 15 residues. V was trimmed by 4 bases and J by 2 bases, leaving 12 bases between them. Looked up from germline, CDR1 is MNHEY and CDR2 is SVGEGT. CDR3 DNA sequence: TGTGCCAGCAGTTCGGATGGGGTTCGCAATCAGCCCCAGCATTTT. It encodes CASSSDGVRNQPQHF.

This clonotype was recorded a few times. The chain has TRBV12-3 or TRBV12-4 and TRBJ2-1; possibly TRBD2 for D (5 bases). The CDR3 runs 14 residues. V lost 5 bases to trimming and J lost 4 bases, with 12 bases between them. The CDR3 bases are TGTGCCAGCAGTCTGGGGAGTTGGTACAATGAGCAGTTCTTC. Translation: CASSLGSWYNEQFF.

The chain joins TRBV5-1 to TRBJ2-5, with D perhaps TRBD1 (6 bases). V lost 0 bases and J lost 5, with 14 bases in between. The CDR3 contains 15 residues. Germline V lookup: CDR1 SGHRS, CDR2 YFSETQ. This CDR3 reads CASSLAVTGGETQYF. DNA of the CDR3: TGCGCCAGCAGCTTGGCCGTGACAGGAGGCGAGACCCAGTACTTC.

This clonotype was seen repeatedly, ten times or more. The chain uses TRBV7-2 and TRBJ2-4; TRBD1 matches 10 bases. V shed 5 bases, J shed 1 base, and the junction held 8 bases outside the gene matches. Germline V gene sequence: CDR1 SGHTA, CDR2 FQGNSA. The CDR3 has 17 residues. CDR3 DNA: TGTGCCAGCAGCCTTGACAGGGGGCGTATGGCCAAAAACATTCAGTACTTC. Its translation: CASSLDRGRMAKNIQYF.

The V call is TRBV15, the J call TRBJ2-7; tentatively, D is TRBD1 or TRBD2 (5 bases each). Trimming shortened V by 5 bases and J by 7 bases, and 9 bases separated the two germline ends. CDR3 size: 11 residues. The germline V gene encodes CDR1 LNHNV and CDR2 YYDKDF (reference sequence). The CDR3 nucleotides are TGTGCCACCAGCTTGAGGGGAGAGCAGTACTTC. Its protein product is CATSLRGEQYF.

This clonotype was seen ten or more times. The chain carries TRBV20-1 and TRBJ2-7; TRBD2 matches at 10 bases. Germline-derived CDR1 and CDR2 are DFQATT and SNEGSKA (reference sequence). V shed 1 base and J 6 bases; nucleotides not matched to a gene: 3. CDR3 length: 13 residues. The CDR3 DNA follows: TGCAGTGCTAGAGTCCTAGCGGGAGCCGAGCAGTACTTC. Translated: CSARVLAGAEQYF.

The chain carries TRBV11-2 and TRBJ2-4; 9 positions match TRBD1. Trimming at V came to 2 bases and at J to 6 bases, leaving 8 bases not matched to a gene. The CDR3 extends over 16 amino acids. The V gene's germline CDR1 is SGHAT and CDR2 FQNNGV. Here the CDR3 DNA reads TGTGCCAGCAGCTTACTCCGGGACAGGGAACGAAACATTCAGTACTTC. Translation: CASSLLRDRERNIQYF.

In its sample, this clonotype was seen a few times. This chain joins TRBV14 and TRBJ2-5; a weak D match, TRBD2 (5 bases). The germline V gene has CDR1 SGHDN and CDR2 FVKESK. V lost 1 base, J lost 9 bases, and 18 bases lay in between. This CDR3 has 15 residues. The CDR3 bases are TGTGCCAGCAGCCAAGGATGGGGAGCCGCGTCCCCCCAGTACTTC. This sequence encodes CASSQGWGAASPQYF. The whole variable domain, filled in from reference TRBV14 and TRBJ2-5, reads EAGVTQFPSHSVIEKGQTVTLRCDPISGHDNLYWYRRVMGKEIKFLLHFVKESKQDESGMPNNRFLAERTGGTYSTLKVQPAELEDSGVYFCASSQGWGAASPQYFGPGTRLLVL.

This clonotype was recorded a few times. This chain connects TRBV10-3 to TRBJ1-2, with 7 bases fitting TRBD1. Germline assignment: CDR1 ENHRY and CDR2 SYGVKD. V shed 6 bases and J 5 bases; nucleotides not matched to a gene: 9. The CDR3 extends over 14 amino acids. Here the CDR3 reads CAISAEQGYYGYTF. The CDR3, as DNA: TGTGCCATCAGCGCGGAACAGGGGTATTATGGCTACACCTTC.

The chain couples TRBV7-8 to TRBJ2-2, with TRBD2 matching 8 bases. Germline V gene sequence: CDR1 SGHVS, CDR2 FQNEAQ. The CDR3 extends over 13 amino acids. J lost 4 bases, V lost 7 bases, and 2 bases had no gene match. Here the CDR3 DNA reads TGTGCCAGCACGGGAGGGCTCACCGGGGAGCTGTTTTTT. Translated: CASTGGLTGELFF.

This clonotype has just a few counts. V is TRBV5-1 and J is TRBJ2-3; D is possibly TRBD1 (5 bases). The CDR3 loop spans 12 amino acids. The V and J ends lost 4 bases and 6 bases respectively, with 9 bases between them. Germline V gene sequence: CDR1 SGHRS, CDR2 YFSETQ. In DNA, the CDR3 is TGCGCCAGCAGCACCGGACACGATACGCAGTATTTT. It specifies CASSTGHDTQYF.

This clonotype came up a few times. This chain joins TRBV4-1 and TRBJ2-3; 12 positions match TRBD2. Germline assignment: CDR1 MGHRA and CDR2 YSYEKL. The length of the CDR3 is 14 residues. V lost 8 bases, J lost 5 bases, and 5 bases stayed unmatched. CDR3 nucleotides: TGCGCCAGCGGCCTGACTAGCGGGAGAGATACGCAGTATTTT. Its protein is CASGLTSGRDTQYF.

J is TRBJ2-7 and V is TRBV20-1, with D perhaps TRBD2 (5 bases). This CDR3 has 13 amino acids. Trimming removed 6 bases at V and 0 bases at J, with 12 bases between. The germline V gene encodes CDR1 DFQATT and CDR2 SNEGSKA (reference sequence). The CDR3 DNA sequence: TGCAGTGCGCGGACGGAGGACTCCTACGAGCAGTACTTC. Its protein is CSARTEDSYEQYF.

The CDR3 reads CASTQTRYEQYF. DNA of the CDR3: TGTGCCAGCACTCAGACGAGGTACGAGCAGTACTTC. V and J are TRBV6-2 or TRBV6-3 and TRBJ2-7; D ambiguous. Germline V gives CDR1 MNHEY, CDR2 SVGEGT. CDR3 length: 12 amino acids. The ends were cut back, 7 bases at V and 4 bases at J, with 11 bases in the middle.

The CDR3 DNA is TGCAGTGCTAGAGATTATCTTCCAGCGGGAGCTGGCGAGCAGTACTTC. It codes for CSARDYLPAGAGEQYF. This chain uses TRBV20-1 with TRBJ2-7; 8 bases map to TRBD2. The junction had 13 bases not matched to a gene; V was cut back by 0 bases and J by 6 bases. The CDR3 covers 16 residues. Germline V gene lookup returns CDR1 DFQATT and CDR2 SNEGSKA (reference sequence).

CDR3 in amino acids: CASSMRDSARYNEQFF. The CDR3 coding sequence is TGTGCCAGCAGCATGAGGGACAGCGCCCGTTACAATGAGCAGTTCTTC. The chain combines TRBV11-2 with TRBJ2-1; TRBD1 matches 7 bases. This CDR3 comprises 16 residues. Trimming removed 5 bases from V and 4 bases from J; junction bases left unmatched: 11. Germline V gene sequence: CDR1 SGHAT, CDR2 FQNNGV.

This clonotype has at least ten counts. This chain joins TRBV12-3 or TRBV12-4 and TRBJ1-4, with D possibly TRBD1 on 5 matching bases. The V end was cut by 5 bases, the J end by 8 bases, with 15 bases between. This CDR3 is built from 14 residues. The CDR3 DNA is TGTGCCAGCAGTCCCGTCGGGGGTGGAGAAAAACTGTTTTTT. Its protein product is CASSPVGGGEKLFF.

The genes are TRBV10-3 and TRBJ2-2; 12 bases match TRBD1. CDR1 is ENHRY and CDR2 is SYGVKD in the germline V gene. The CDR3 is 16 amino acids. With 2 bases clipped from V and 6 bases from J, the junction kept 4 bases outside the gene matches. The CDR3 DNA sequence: TGTGCCATCAGTGAGGTCGGGACAGGGGGCCCCGGGGAGCTGTTTTTT. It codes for CAISEVGTGGPGELFF.

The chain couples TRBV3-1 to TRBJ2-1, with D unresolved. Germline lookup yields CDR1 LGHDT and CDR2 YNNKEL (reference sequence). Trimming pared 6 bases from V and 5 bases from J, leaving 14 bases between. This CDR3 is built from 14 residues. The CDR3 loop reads CASRLSGSHNEQFF. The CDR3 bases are TGTGCCAGCAGACTTAGTGGCAGCCACAATGAGCAGTTCTTC.

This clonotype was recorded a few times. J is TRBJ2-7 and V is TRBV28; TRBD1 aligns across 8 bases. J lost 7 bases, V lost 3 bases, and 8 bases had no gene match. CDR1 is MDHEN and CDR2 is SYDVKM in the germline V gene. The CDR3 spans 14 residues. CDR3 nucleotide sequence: TGTGCCAGCAGTTTGGGCGGCAGGGGGCCGGAGCAGTACTTC. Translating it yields CASSLGGRGPEQYF.

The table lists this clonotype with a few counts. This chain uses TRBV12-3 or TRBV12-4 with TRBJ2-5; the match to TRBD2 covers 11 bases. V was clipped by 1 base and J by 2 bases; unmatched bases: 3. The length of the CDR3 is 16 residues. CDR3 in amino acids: CASSLGLAGLQETQYF. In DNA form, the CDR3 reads TGTGCCAGCAGTTTAGGACTAGCGGGACTACAAGAGACCCAGTACTTC.

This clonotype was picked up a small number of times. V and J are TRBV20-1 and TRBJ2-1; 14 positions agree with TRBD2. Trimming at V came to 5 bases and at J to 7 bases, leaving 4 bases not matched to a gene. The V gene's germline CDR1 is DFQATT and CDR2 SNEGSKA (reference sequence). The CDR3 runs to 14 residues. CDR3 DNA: TGCAGTGCTCGACTAGCGGGGGGGCTTAATGAGCAGTTCTTC. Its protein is CSARLAGGLNEQFF.